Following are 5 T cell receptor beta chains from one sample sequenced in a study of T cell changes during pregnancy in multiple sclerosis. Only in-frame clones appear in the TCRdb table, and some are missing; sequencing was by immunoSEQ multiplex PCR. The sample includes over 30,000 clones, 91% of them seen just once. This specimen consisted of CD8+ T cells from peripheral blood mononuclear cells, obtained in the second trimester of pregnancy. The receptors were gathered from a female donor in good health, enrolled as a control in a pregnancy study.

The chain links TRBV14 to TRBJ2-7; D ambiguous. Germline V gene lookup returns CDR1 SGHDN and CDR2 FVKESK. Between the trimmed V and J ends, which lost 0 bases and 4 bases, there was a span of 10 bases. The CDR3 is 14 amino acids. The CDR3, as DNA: TGTGCCAGCAGCCAAGAGGAGAATTGGTACGAGCAGTACTTC. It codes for CASSQEENWYEQYF. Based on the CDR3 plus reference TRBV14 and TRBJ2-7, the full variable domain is EAGVTQFPSHSVIEKGQTVTLRCDPISGHDNLYWYRRVMGKEIKFLLHFVKESKQDESGMPNNRFLAERTGGTYSTLKVQPAELEDSGVYFCASSQEENWYEQYFGPGTRLTVT.

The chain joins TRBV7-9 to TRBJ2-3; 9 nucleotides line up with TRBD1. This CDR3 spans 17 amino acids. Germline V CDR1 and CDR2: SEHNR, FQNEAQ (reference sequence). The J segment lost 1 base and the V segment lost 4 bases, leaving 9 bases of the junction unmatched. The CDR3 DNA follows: TGTGCCAGCAGCTCCCAGCCCCGGGACAGGGGCACAGATACGCAGTATTTT. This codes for CASSSQPRDRGTDTQYF.

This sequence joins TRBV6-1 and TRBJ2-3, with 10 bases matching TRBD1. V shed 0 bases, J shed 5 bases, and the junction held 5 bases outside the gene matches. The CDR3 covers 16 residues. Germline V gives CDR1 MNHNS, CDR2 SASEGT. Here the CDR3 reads CASSEAQGTGEDTQYF. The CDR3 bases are TGTGCCAGCAGTGAAGCGCAAGGGACAGGGGAAGATACGCAGTATTTT.

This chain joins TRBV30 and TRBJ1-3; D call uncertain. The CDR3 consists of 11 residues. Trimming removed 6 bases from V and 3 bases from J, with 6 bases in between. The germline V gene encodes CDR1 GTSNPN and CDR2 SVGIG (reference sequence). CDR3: CACLDGNTIYF. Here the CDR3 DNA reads TGTGCCTGCCTAGATGGAAACACCATATATTTT.

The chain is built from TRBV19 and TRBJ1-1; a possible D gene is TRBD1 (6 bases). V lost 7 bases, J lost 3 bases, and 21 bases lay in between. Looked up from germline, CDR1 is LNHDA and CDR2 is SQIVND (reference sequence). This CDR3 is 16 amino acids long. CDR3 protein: CASNLNRARGDTEAFF. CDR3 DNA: TGTGCCAGTAATCTCAACAGGGCGCGTGGGGACACTGAAGCTTTCTTT.